The present TCR beta chain was sequenced within a study of shared clonotypes between healthy human individuals. General study points: It was only blood that was sampled, and tissue repertoires likely differ.

Researchers ran the assay at a deep level. In the authors' methods: Junction-only immunoSEQ sequences carried no quality scores, so filtering differed. TCRdb's copy holds only in-frame clones and misses some; the assay was immunoSEQ multiplex PCR. The V and J calls and clone size were taken over from that table, and D and trimming were inferred from the DNA. The table lists around 450,000 clones, about four fifths of them singletons. About this clone: The antigen is undetermined.

Only Caucasian adults living in Nashville, Tennessee made up the donor group. Deletions cut 5 bases from V and 1 base from J, with 9 bases between. The CDR3 runs 13 residues. CDR1 is SGHKS and CDR2 is YYEKEE in the germline V gene (reference sequence). This clonotype originated in a woman aged 40 to 50 in good health. Some clones in this sample may be carry-over from other donors' samples. Sequenced sample: PBMCs. V gene TRBV5-5 combines with J gene TRBJ1-1; D gene uncertain. The CDR3 DNA is TGTGCCAGCAGTAAACCACAGAACACTGAAGCTTTCTTT. The encoded protein is CASSKPQNTEAFF.